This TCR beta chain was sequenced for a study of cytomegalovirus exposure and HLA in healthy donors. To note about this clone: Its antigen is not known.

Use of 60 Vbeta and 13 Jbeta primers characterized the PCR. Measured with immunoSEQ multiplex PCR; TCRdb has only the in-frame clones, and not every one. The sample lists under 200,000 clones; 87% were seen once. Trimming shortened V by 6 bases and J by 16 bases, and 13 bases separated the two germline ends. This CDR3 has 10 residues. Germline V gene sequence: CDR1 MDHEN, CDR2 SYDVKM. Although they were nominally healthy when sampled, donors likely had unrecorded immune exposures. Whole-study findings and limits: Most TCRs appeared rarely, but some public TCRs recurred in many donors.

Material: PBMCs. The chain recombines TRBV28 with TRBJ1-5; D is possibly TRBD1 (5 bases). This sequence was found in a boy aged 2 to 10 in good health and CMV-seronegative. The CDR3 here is CASSGTQLHF. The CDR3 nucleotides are TGTGCCAGCAGCGGGACTCAACTACATTTT.